These 19 T cell receptor beta chains were all obtained from the same sample, sequenced in a study of blood T cell repertoires in COVID-19. The data were produced by immunoSEQ multiplex PCR, yet TCRdb's version contains in-frame clones alone and is incomplete. Seen here are about 120,000 clones, 90% observed once, and the top ten hold 1.8%. Sequences were obtained from peripheral blood. These receptors all stem from a human donor with active COVID-19. The donor label of this sample is uncertain.

The genes are TRBV6-2 or TRBV6-3 and TRBJ2-7, with 14 nucleotides matching TRBD2. CDR1 and CDR2 from the germline V gene are MNHEY and SVGEGT. The CDR3 has 15 amino acids. V gave up 6 bases and J gave up 1 base; unmatched junction bases: 2. The DNA of the CDR3 is TGTGCCAGCAGCGGACTAGCGGGGGGATCCTACGAGCAGTACTTC. Translation gives CASSGLAGGSYEQYF.

The CDR3 DNA reads TGTGCCAGCAGCGCACGGACTAGCGGGGAGAACGCCTACGAGCAGTACTTC. It codes for CASSARTSGENAYEQYF. The chain is built from TRBV7-9 and TRBJ2-7, with 12 bases identical to TRBD2. CDR1 and CDR2 from the germline V gene are SEHNR and FQNEAQ (reference sequence). After removal of 5 bases from V and 2 bases from J, the junction contained 10 bases not matched to a gene. The CDR3 sequence is 17 residues long. Full variable domain (remainder filled in from reference TRBV7-9 and TRBJ2-7): DTGVSQNPRHKITKRGQNVTFRCDPISEHNRLYWYRQTLGQGPEFLTYFQNEAQLEKSRLLSDRFSAERPKGSFSTLEIQRTEQGDSAMYLCASSARTSGENAYEQYFGPGTRLTVT.

The chain recombines TRBV18 with TRBJ2-7; tentative D call: TRBD1 (6 bases). The V and J ends lost 2 bases and 3 bases respectively, with 8 bases between them. The germline gives CDR1 KGHSH, CDR2 LQKENI. The CDR3 runs to 13 residues. The DNA of the CDR3 is TGTGCCAGCTCACCAGAAGGGGGCTACGAGCAGTACTTC. Protein: CASSPEGGYEQYF.

The chain joins TRBV28 to TRBJ1-6; D gene unclear. The germline V gene has CDR1 MDHEN and CDR2 SYDVKM. The CDR3 has 14 amino acids. Deletions cut 5 bases from V and 5 bases from J, with 10 bases between. This chain's CDR3 is CASSPHTDNSPLHF. CDR3 coding DNA: TGTGCCAGCAGTCCACACACAGATAATTCACCCCTCCACTTT.

The chain combines TRBV2 with TRBJ2-3; a possible D gene is TRBD2 (6 bases). The CDR3 has 14 residues. Germline V gene lookup returns CDR1 SNHLY and CDR2 FYNNEI. Deletions cut 3 bases from V and 7 bases from J, with 14 bases between. The CDR3: CASSDARDFYTQYF. The CDR3 DNA is TGTGCCAGCAGTGACGCCCGGGACTTCTATACGCAGTATTTT.

Only one count was recorded for this clone. This chain uses TRBV18 with TRBJ1-5, with TRBD1 as a possible D gene (5 bases). Per the germline V gene, CDR1 is KGHSH and CDR2 is LQKENI. There are 15 residues in the CDR3. Trimming pared 4 bases from V and 3 bases from J, leaving 13 bases between. The DNA for the CDR3 is TGTGCCAGCTCACGCGGGGACGGATTCAATCAGCCCCAGCATTTT. Translated: CASSRGDGFNQPQHF.

The genes are TRBV6-6 and TRBJ2-7, with 7 bases fitting TRBD1. Germline V gives CDR1 MNHNY, CDR2 SVGAGI (reference sequence). CDR3 length: 14 amino acids. V was clipped by 0 bases and J by 3 bases; unmatched bases: 2. This CDR3 reads CASSYSAGGYEQYF. CDR3 DNA sequence: TGTGCCAGCAGTTACTCGGCAGGGGGCTACGAGCAGTACTTC.

The chain is built from TRBV9 and TRBJ2-5; tentative D call: TRBD2 (6 bases). This CDR3 is built from 16 residues. V was cut by 0 bases and J by 0 bases, with 12 bases left in between. Germline CDR1 and CDR2: SGDLS and YYNGEE. The CDR3 nucleotides are TGTGCCAGCAGCGTAGGTAGCGGCACTTACCAAGAGACCCAGTACTTC. Amino acid sequence: CASSVGSGTYQETQYF.

The chain is built from TRBV5-6 and TRBJ2-7; a weak D match, TRBD1 (5 bases). Germline-derived CDR1 and CDR2 are SGHDT and YYEEEE. The CDR3 totals 13 residues. Trimming left V 4 bases short and J 4 bases short, with 12 bases between. CDR3 sequence: CASSPDDRYEQYF. For the CDR3, the DNA is TGTGCCAGCAGCCCCGACGACAGATACGAGCAGTACTTC.

The chain links TRBV7-3 to TRBJ1-2; TRBD1 agrees at 7 bases. The CDR3 is 14 residues long. CDR1 is SGHTA, CDR2 FQGTGA, per germline. Trimming at V came to 5 bases and at J to 5 bases, leaving 8 bases not matched to a gene. The CDR3 nucleotides are TGTGCCAGCAGCCGCGACAGGGCTGGGTATGGCTACACCTTC. Protein sequence: CASSRDRAGYGYTF.

This clone was seen only a few times. J is TRBJ1-1 and V is TRBV6-5; perhaps TRBD1 as D (5 bases). The ends were cut back, 6 bases at V and 4 bases at J, with 15 bases in the middle. The CDR3 is 14 residues long. The germline gives CDR1 MNHEY, CDR2 SVGAGI. In nucleotides, the CDR3 is TGTGCCAGCAGCCCGGGACTGCTCTTCACTGAAGCTTTCTTT. Encoded protein: CASSPGLLFTEAFF.

The chain combines TRBV27 with TRBJ1-1; no clear D gene. Trimming pared 1 base from V and 0 bases from J, leaving 9 bases between. The CDR3 spans 15 residues. Germline CDR1 is MNHEY and CDR2 is SMNVEV (reference sequence). This CDR3 is CASSLYGAMNTEAFF. Written as DNA, the CDR3 is TGTGCCAGCAGTTTATATGGAGCCATGAACACTGAAGCTTTCTTT.

The chain links TRBV6-4 to TRBJ2-3; 7 bases align to TRBD1. Per the germline V gene, CDR1 is MRHNA and CDR2 is SNTAGT. J was trimmed by 4 bases and V by 6 bases; bases with no gene match: 4. The CDR3 totals 13 residues. The CDR3 DNA reads TGTGCCAGCAGCGGACAGGCTTCAGATACGCAGTATTTT. It specifies CASSGQASDTQYF.

The chain couples TRBV21-1 to TRBJ2-7; TRBD1 is the table's D call and was not checked against the DNA. TRBV21-1 is flagged as a pseudogene. There are 16 residues in the CDR3. CDR3 sequence: CASSTGHEGGPYEQYF. The DNA for the CDR3 is TGTGCCAGCAGCACGGGACATGAGGGCGGACCCTACGAGCAGTACTTC.

The chain couples TRBV29-1 to TRBJ1-5, with 10 bases matching TRBD1. The CDR3 loop spans 15 amino acids. The germline V gene has CDR1 SQVTM and CDR2 ANQGSEA. J gave up 2 bases and V 6 bases, and 7 bases lay outside the gene matches. DNA for the CDR3: TGCAGCGTGGAAATTGGGACAGGGGGCAATCAGCCCCAGCATTTT. It yields the protein CSVEIGTGGNQPQHF.

This chain connects TRBV3-1 (or the pseudogene TRBV3-2) to TRBJ2-1, with TRBD2 matching 10 bases. The CDR3 consists of 15 residues. The germline gives CDR1 LGHDT, CDR2 YNNKEL (reference sequence). Trimming took 10 bases from V and 9 from J; bases not matched to a gene: 15. The DNA of the CDR3 is TGTGCCACTACACACAGCGGGGGGGCTTTGAGTGAGCAGTTCTTC. It specifies CATTHSGGALSEQFF.

V gene TRBV27 combines with J gene TRBJ1-5; D is possibly TRBD1 (6 bases). This CDR3 has 15 amino acids. CDR1 and CDR2 from the germline V gene are MNHEY and SMNVEV (reference sequence). Trimming stripped 5 bases from V and 3 bases from J, with 14 bases between. The CDR3 sequence is CASSQLGHNNQPQHF. The DNA of the CDR3 is TGTGCCAGCAGTCAACTGGGACACAACAATCAGCCCCAGCATTTT.

The genes are TRBV5-1 and TRBJ2-3; tentatively, D is TRBD1 (6 bases). Looked up from germline, CDR1 is SGHRS and CDR2 is YFSETQ. Trimming shortened V by 0 bases and J by 4 bases, and 9 bases separated the two germline ends. This CDR3 has 14 residues. CDR3 DNA: TGCGCCAGCAGCTTGGGACAGGCGTCAGATACGCAGTATTTT. The encoded protein is CASSLGQASDTQYF.

The genes are TRBV6-2 or TRBV6-3 and TRBJ2-1; D gene ambiguous. The V and J ends lost 5 bases and 5 bases respectively, with 7 bases between them. Germline loops: CDR1 MNHEY, CDR2 SVGEGT. This CDR3 is built from 12 residues. Written as DNA, the CDR3 is TGTGCCAGCAGTCTACTTGACAATGAGCAGTTCTTC. Amino acids: CASSLLDNEQFF.